The clone carrying this T cell receptor (beta chain) was seen a few times. Its target is not known. The data originate from a study of T-cell reconstitution after alpha-beta-depleted transplantation in children. Study-wide points: There were some patients whose high TCRbeta diversity at day 60 came from surviving recipient T cells and thymic progenitors.

During its preparation, the TCRbeta library received unique molecular identifiers. TCRdb reanalysed the PCR reads using MiXCR and keeps one entry per CDR3 protein. The sample includes more than 200,000 distinct CDR3 sequences, 7.5% to 9.5% of them seen just once. Trimming stripped 3 bases from V and 2 bases from J, with 10 bases between. The CDR3 is made up of 13 amino acids. CDR1 is DFQATT and CDR2 is SNEGSKA in the germline V gene (reference sequence). Here the sequenced sample was PBMCs, mostly from graft donor cells, taken 360 days after TCRalphabeta/CD19-depleted stem cell transplant. This TCR came from a male patient under 10 years old who had a stem cell transplant for acute myeloid leukemia, so the T cells may come from the graft donor. This chain uses TRBV20-1 with TRBJ2-5; D gene ambiguous. The CDR3 coding sequence is TGCAGTGCTAGGAGACTTAGGCAAGAGACCCAGTACTTC. Protein: CSARRLRQETQYF.